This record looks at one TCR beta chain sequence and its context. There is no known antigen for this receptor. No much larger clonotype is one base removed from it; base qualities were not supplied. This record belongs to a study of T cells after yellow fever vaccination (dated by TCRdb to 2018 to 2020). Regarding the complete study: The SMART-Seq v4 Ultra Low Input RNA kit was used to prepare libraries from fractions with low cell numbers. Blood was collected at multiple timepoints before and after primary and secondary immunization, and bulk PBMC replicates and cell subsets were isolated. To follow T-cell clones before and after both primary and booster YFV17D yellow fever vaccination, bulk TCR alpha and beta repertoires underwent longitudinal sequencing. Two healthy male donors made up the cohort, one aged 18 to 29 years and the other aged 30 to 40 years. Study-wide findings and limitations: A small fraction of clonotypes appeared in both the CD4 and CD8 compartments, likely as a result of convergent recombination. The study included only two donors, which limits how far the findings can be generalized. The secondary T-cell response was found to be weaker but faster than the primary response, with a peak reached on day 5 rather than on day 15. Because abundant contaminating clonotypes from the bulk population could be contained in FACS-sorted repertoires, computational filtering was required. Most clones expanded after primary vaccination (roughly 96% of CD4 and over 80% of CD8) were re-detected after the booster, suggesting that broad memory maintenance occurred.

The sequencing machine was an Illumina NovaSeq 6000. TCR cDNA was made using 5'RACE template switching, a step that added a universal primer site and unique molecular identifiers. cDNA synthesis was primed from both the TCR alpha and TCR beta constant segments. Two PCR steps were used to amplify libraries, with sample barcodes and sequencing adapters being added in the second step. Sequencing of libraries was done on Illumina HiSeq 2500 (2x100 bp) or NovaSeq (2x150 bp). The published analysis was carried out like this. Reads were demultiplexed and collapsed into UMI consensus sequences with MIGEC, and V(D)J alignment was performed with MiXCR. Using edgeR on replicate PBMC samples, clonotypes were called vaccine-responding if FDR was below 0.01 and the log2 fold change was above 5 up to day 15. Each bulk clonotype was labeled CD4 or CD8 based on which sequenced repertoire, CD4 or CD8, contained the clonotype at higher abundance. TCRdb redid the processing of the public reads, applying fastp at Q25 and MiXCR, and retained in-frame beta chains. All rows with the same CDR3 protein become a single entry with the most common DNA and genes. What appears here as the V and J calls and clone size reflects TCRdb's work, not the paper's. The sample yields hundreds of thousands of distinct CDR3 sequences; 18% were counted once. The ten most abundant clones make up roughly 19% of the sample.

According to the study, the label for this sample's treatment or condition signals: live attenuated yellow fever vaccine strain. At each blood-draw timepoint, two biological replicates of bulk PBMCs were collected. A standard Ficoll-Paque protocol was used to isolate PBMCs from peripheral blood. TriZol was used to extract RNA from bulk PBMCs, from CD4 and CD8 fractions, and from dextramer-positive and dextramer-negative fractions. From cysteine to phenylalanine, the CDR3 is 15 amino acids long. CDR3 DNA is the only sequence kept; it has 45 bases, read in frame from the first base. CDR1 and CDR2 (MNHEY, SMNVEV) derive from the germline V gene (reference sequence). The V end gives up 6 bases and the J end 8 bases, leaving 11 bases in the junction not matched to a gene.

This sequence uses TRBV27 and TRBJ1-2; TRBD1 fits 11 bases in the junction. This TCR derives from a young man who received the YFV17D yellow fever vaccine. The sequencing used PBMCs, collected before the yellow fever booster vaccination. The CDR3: CASSQRTGGAVGYTF. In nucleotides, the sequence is TGTGCCAGCAGCCAGCGGACAGGGGGCGCGGTAGGCTACACCTTC.